One sample yielded the 8 T cell receptor beta chains listed below, sequenced in a study of graft-versus-host responses after intestinal transplantation. Assay used: immunoSEQ multiplex PCR; TCRdb lists only in-frame clones, some missing. The data hold roughly 100,000 clones, with approximately 84% observed a single time. Antigens of these TCRs are unknown. The source was unstimulated CD4+ T cells sorted from spleen or lymph node cells, collected before intestinal transplant. Receptor source: a human donor who received an intestinal transplant.

This chain connects TRBV2 to TRBJ1-5; D unclear. The CDR3 has 17 amino acids. Germline V CDR1 and CDR2: SNHLY, FYNNEI. V gave up 5 bases and J gave up 5 bases, with 22 bases separating them. The CDR3 here is CASSPVLRVPGHQPQHF. CDR3 sequence (DNA): TGTGCCAGCAGTCCAGTCCTGAGGGTGCCCGGGCATCAGCCCCAGCATTTT.

This chain links TRBV4-2 with TRBJ2-1; D not resolved. The V end was cut by 0 bases, the J end by 8 bases, with 8 bases between. Per the germline V gene, CDR1 is LGHNA and CDR2 is YNFKEQ. The CDR3 is made up of 13 amino acids. The CDR3 sequence: CASSQESRDEQFF. CDR3 DNA: TGTGCCAGCAGCCAAGAGTCCCGCGATGAGCAGTTCTTC.

The CDR3 spells CASSLSVGAVDTQYF. CDR3 bases: TGTGCCAGCAGCTTGTCGGTTGGGGCGGTAGATACGCAGTATTTT. The gene calls are TRBV7-2 and TRBJ2-3, with D possibly being TRBD1 (5 bases). Per germline, CDR1 SGHTA and CDR2 FQGNSA. The CDR3 covers 15 residues. Trimming removed 3 bases from V and 5 bases from J, with 15 bases in between.

This clone turned up a few times. This sequence joins TRBV28 and TRBJ2-7; 7 bases fit TRBD2. Looked up from germline, CDR1 is MDHEN and CDR2 is SYDVKM. V dropped 6 bases and J dropped 6; count of bases not matched to a gene: 17. The CDR3 totals 16 residues. CDR3 in DNA: TGTGCCAGCAGGGCCGGGACGCCAGAACTAGCGCTCGAGCAGTACTTC. Residues: CASRAGTPELALEQYF.

The sample holds one count of this clone. The rearrangement uses TRBV19 and TRBJ1-1, with D maybe TRBD1 (5 bases). Germline lookup yields CDR1 LNHDA and CDR2 SQIVND (reference sequence). V was shortened by 3 bases and J by 1 base, with 12 bases between the two germline ends. CDR3 length equals 15 residues. The CDR3 spells CASSIWGRENTEAFF. The CDR3 nucleotides read TGTGCCAGTAGTATTTGGGGCAGAGAGAACACTGAAGCTTTCTTT.

V and J are TRBV7-5 and TRBJ2-2; no check of the table's D call, TRBD2, against the DNA was made. TRBV7-5 corresponds to a pseudogene. The length of the CDR3 is 17 residues. The CDR3 nucleotides read TGTGTCAGAAGCTTAGGCCTCGGAGAATTGAACACCGGGGAGCTGTTTTTT. Its protein is CVRSLGLGELNTGELFF.

This chain joins TRBV23-1 and TRBJ1-3, with TRBD1 as a possible D gene (5 bases). TRBV23-1 is noted as an ORF with a role that remains uncertain. V gave up 6 bases and J gave up 5 bases, with 14 bases separating them. The CDR3 contains 14 residues. CDR3 bases: TGCGCCAGCAGCCAAGGGGAGTTCAGAAACACCATATATTTT. Translation: CASSQGEFRNTIYF.

This clone was observed a handful of times. The rearrangement links TRBV6-5 to TRBJ2-7; 9 nucleotides align to TRBD1. The J segment lost 4 bases and the V segment lost 0 bases, leaving 4 bases of the junction unmatched. The V gene's germline CDR1 is MNHEY and CDR2 SVGAGI. This CDR3 has 15 amino acids. This CDR3 is CASSYSIGTGYEQYF. The CDR3 DNA is TGTGCCAGCAGTTACTCGATTGGGACAGGGTACGAGCAGTACTTC.